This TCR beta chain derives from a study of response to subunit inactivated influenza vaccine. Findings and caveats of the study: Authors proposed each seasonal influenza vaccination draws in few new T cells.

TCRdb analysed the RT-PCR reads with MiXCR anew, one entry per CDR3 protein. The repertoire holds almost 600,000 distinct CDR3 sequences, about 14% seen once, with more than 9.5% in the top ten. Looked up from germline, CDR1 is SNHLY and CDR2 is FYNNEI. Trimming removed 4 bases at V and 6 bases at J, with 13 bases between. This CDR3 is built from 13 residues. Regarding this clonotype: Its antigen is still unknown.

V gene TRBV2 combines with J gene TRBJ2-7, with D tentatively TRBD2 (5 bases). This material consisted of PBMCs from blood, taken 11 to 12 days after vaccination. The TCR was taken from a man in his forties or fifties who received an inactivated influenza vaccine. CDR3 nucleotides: TGTGCCAGCAGTGCCCTGGTGAGGGCCGAGCAGTACTTC. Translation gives CASSALVRAEQYF. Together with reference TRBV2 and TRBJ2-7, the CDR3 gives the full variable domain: EPEVTQTPSHQVTQMGQEVILRCVPISNHLYFYWYRQILGQKVEFLVSFYNNEISEKSEIFDDQFSVERPDGSNFTLKIRSTKLEDSAMYFCASSALVRAEQYFGPGTRLTVT.